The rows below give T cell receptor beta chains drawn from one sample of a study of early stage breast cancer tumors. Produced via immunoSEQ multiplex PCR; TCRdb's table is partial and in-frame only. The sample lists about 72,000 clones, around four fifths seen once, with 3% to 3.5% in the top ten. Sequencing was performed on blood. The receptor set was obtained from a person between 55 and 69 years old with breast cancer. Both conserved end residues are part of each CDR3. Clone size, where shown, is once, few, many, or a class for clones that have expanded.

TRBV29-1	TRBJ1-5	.	CSVRQGGNQPQHF
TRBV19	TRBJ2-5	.	CASSMDRASETQYF
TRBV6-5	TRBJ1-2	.	CASRETGNYGYTF
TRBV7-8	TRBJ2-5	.	CASSQERGQTQYF
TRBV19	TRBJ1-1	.	CASSQGPRAFF
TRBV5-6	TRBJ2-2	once	CASSPVGGQLTGELFF
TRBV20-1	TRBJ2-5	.	CSAPQRETQYF
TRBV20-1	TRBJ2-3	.	CLVPDTQYF
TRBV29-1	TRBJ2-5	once	CSAREQGTPETQYF
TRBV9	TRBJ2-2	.	CASSVVGVSAGELFF
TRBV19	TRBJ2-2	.	CASSDIQGAGTGELFF
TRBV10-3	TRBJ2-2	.	CAISRGPNTGELFF
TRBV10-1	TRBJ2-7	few	CASSGSGSYEQYF
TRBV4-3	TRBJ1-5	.	CASSQESGGRGQPQHF
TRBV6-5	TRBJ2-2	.	CASRGTAREPGELFF
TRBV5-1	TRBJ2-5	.	CASSLGGGRLGQETQYF
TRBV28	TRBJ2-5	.	CASSLWGETQYF
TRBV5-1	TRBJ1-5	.	CASSWDSNQPQHF
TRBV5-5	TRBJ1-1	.	CASSLGSDKGRSFF
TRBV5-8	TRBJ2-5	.	CASSFLRGETQYF
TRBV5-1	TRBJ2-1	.	CASSLAIAGGEQFF
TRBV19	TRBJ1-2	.	CASSITELYGYTF
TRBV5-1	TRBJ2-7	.	CASSFGQGASIEQYF
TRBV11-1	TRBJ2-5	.	CASSLGDVRETQYF
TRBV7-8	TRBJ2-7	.	CASSQGTSEQYF
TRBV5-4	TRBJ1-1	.	CASSSWWGGDTEAFF
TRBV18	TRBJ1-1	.	CASSPPEGFTEAFF
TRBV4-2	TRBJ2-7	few	CASSRPGQGTYEQYF
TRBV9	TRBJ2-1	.	CASSVEEGSYNEQFF
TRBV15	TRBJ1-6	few	CATSRAPNSPLHF
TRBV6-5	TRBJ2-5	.	CASSPTVQETQYF
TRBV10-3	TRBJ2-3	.	CAISVYTDTQYF
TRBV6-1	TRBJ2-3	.	CASSEWAGEADTQYF
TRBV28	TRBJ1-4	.	CASSSGVNEKLFF
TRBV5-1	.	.	CASSSRGYEQYF
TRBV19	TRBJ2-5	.	CASSPRRGMEETQYF
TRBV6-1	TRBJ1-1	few	CASSRQVYTEAFF
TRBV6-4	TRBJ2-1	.	CASSEASGTRLFF
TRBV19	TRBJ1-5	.	CASSRHGSNQPQHF